The entry that follows covers one TCR beta chain sequence. Original methodology: How many nucleated cells were present was estimated from reference gene primer amplification. Produced via immunoSEQ multiplex PCR; TCRdb's table is partial and in-frame only. The DNA was the basis for D and trimming; V, J and clone size are from that table. The profile shows 55,000 to 90,000 clones, approximately 90% of them singletons. The data stem from a study of blood T cell repertoires in COVID-19. Study-wide background: The cDNA or gDNA used as material had been derived from T cells, B-cell-depleted T cells, or PBMCs.

The CDR3 sequence is 14 residues long. Germline CDR1 reads LNHDA; CDR2 reads SQIVND (reference sequence). The ends were cut back, 5 bases at V and 5 bases at J, with 15 bases in the middle. The V gene is TRBV19, the J gene TRBJ2-5; D may be TRBD1 (5 bases). The receptor was isolated from a human donor in a cohort sampled during active COVID-19. The sample consisted of peripheral blood. CDR3 DNA: TGTGCCAGTAGTTCAGGGCCCGGCGCGGAGACCCAGTACTTC. Translating it yields CASSSGPGAETQYF.